This T cell receptor (beta chain) comes out of a study of blood T cell repertoires in COVID-19. Overall study: The United States, Italy and Spain supplied acute and convalescent COVID-19 samples. PBMCs, B-cell-depleted T cells, or T cells were the source of the cDNA or gDNA that made up the material.

Original analysis: Estimated nucleated cell counts came from reference gene primer amplification. Some clones are missing from TCRdb's copy, which holds only in-frame ones; the method was immunoSEQ multiplex PCR. V and J calls and clone size come straight from that table; D and trimming were deduced from the DNA. Here the sample spans some 150,000 clones, more than 65% being singletons. The CDR3 contains 15 residues. V was cut by 5 bases and J by 0 bases, with 11 bases left in between. The germline V gene encodes CDR1 SGHRS and CDR2 YFSETQ. The source of this sequence is a woman in her 50s in a cohort sampled during active or convalescent COVID-19. Sequenced input: peripheral blood. The chain employs TRBV5-1 and TRBJ2-2; D is ambiguous. For the CDR3, the DNA is TGCGCCAGCAGGCCCGAAGCCACGAACACCGGGGAGCTGTTTTTT. It encodes CASRPEATNTGELFF.